The clone carrying this T cell receptor (beta chain) has a single count. Antigen specificity is unknown. The data stem from a study of T cell responses to AZD1222 COVID-19 vaccine. Study results and limitations: Sampling that yielded the repertoires occurred only after the peak T cell response.

The protocol was immunoSEQ multiplex PCR, while the TCRdb copy is restricted to in-frame clones and leaves out a portion. Of about 94,000 clones in the sample, 85% are singletons; the top ten hold over 3.5%. The V end lost 4 bases, the J end lost 4 bases, and 9 bases lay between the germline ends. Looked up from germline, CDR1 is SGDLS and CDR2 is YYNGEE. CDR3 length: 13 residues. The sample consisted of peripheral blood, taken 28 days after the second AZD1222 dose. This clonotype was sampled from an adult who received the AZD1222 COVID-19 vaccine. This chain connects TRBV9 to TRBJ1-5, with unresolved D. CDR3 region: CASSTDWNQPQHF. The CDR3 DNA follows: TGTGCCAGCAGCACCGACTGGAATCAGCCCCAGCATTTT.